This TCR beta chain was sequenced during a study of PD-L1 blockade in urothelial cancer. Across the whole study: About 85% of the roughly 30 patients were males with bladder-origin urothelial cancer.

The table came from immunoSEQ multiplex PCR; TCRdb's copy has only in-frame clones and leaves some out. The profile shows about 82,000 clones, 90% of them singletons. CDR1 and CDR2 from the germline V gene are SGHRS and YFSETQ. The germline V and J ends were trimmed by 5 bases and 0 bases, with 15 bases remaining between them. The CDR3 length is 15 residues. Sequences were derived from PBMCs, sampled around atezolizumab (anti-PD-L1) treatment. The chain joins TRBV5-1 to TRBJ2-7; D perhaps matches TRBD1 (6 bases). The origin of this receptor is a man aged 55-75 years with urothelial cancer. CDR3 sequence (DNA): TGCGCCAGCAGTCCAGGGGATGCCAACTCCTACGAGCAGTACTTC. It specifies CASSPGDANSYEQYF.